This record looks at one T cell receptor beta chain sequence and its context. Its antigen is not known. Described treatment: roughly 10-day PBMC culture with coronavirus spike peptide pools or control peptides (ViraFEST assay). This sample is drawn from a study of vaccination and CD4 T cells after COVID-19. The Oncomine TCR Beta short-read assay generated sequence data from the DNA of cultured CD4+ T cells. TCRdb reanalysed the PCR reads using MiXCR and keeps one entry per CDR3 protein. This table holds just under 10,000 distinct CDR3 sequences, 40% to 65% found once. In germline, CDR1 is SGHVS, CDR2 FQNEAQ. The V end lost 5 bases, the J end lost 5 bases, and 13 bases lay between the germline ends. This CDR3 has 15 amino acids.

The chain employs TRBV7-8 and TRBJ1-6, with a weak D call TRBD1 (6 bases). The sequenced sample was CD4+ T cells from blood, cultured in vitro. This clonotype originated in a human donor who had recovered from COVID-19. The CDR3 DNA reads as TGTGCCAGCAGCGTAGGGACACCCAATAATTCACCCCTCCACTTT. Protein product: CASSVGTPNNSPLHF.